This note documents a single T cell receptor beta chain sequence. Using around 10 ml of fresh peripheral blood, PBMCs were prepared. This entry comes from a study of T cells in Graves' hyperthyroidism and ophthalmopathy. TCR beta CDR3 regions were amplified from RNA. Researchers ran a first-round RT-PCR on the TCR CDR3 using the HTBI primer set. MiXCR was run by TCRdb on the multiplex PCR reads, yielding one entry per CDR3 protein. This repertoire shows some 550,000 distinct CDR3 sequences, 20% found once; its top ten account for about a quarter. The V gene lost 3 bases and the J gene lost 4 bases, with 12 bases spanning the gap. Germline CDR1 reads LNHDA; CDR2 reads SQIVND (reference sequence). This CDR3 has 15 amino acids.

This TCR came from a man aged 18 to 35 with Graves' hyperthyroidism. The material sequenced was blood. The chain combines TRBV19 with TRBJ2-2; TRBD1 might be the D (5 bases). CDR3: CASSIRTLSTGELFF. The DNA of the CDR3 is TGTGCCAGTAGTATCCGGACATTGAGCACCGGGGAGCTGTTTTTT. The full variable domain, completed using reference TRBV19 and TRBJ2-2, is DGGITQSPKYLFRKEGQNVTLSCEQNLNHDAMYWYRQDPGQGLRLIYYSQIVNDFQKGDIAEGYSVSREKKESFPLTVTSAQKNPTAFYLCASSIRTLSTGELFFGEGSRLTVL.